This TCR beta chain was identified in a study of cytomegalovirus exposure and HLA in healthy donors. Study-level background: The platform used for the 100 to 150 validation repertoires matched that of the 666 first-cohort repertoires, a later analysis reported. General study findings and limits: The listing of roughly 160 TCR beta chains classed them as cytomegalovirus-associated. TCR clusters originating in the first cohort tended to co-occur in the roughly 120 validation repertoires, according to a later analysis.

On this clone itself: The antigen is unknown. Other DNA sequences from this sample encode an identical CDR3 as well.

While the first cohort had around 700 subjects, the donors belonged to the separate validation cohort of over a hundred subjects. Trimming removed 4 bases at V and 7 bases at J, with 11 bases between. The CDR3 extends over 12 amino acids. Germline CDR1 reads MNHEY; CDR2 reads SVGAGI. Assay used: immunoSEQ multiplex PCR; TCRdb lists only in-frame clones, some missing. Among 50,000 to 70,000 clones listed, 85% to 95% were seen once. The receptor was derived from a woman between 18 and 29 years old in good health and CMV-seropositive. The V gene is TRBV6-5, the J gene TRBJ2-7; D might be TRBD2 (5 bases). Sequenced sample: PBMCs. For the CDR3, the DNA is TGTGCCAGCAGTTCAACGGGGTGGGAGCAGTACTTC. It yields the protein CASSSTGWEQYF.